This T cell receptor (beta chain) derives from a study of PD-1 blockade in classical Hodgkin lymphoma. Study-wide results and caveats: By C4D1 there was a significant rise in CD4+ TCR diversity but not in CD8+ TCR diversity. Newly diagnosed patients were reported to start with lower TCR diversity than healthy donors. Prior therapy or disease activity may underlie the repertoire differences, whose causes remain undefined. Complete responders possessed baseline diversity comparable to newly diagnosed patients.

Every patient had relapsed following autologous stem cell transplantation, and cohorts differed in brentuximab vedotin exposure. Profiling relied on immunoSEQ multiplex PCR, and the TCRdb table lists in-frame clones only, not all of them. The repertoire includes approximately 27,000 clones, 86% of them detected once, and roughly 2.5% sits in the top ten. On this clone: Its matching antigen is unknown.

The material was peripheral blood mononuclear cells (PBMCs), obtained at baseline. This sequence was found in a human donor with classical Hodgkin lymphoma.

CDR3 sequence reads: CASHESRGGSPLHF. Written as DNA, the CDR3 is TGTGCCAGCCATGAAAGTCGCGGAGGTTCACCCCTCCACTTT. The genes are TRBV6-1 and TRBJ1-6; no clear D gene. The CDR3 spans 14 residues. Germline V gene data show CDR1 as MNHNS and CDR2 as SASEGT. Trimming removed 8 bases at V and 9 bases at J, with 17 bases between.